One and the same sample provided the 8 T cell receptor beta chains below, sequenced in a study of OX40 agonist ivuxolimab in advanced cancers. Clones were read by immunoSEQ multiplex PCR, and TCRdb kept only the in-frame ones, dropping some. The table lists some 86,000 clones, less than 95% of them singletons. Sequenced here: CD4+ or CD8+ T cells sorted from blood, sampled in a trial of the OX40 agonist ivuxolimab. The receptor set was obtained from an adult with an advanced solid tumor such as melanoma, head and neck, liver or kidney cancer.

V gene TRBV6-6 combines with J gene TRBJ2-3; tentative D call: TRBD2 (6 bases). Germline lookup yields CDR1 MNHNY and CDR2 SVGAGI (reference sequence). CDR3 length: 14 residues. Trimming left V 7 bases short and J 6 bases short, with 17 bases between. The CDR3 DNA is TGTGCCAGCACGGTGGCGGGATCCGGTGATACGCAGTATTTT. It specifies CASTVAGSGDTQYF.

This chain joins TRBV2 and TRBJ2-1; the match to TRBD1 covers 7 bases. V gave up 7 bases and J gave up 5 bases; unmatched junction bases: 11. Germline CDR1 SNHLY, CDR2 FYNNEI. CDR3 length: 15 amino acids. Written as DNA, the CDR3 is TGTGCCAGCACCCCCCGGGACAGTTATAACAATGAGCAGTTCTTC. This encodes CASTPRDSYNNEQFF.

The chain is built from TRBV27 and TRBJ2-7, with D tentatively TRBD1 or TRBD2 (5 bases each). Looked up from germline, CDR1 is MNHEY and CDR2 is SMNVEV (reference sequence). Trimming shortened V by 5 bases and J by 3 bases, and 11 bases separated the two germline ends. The CDR3 has 13 amino acids. CDR3 sequence reads: CASSPTGGYEQYF. The CDR3 bases are TGTGCCAGCAGTCCGACTGGGGGCTACGAGCAGTACTTC.

The chain joins TRBV7-8 to TRBJ2-5; D gene ambiguous. The V and J ends lost 11 bases and 2 bases respectively, with 18 bases between them. The CDR3 is 14 amino acids. From germline, CDR1 is SGHVS and CDR2 FQNEAQ. The CDR3 here is CAVFPGPLQETQYF. CDR3 sequence (DNA): TGTGCCGTGTTCCCCGGGCCGCTTCAAGAGACCCAGTACTTC.

The gene calls are TRBV6-6 and TRBJ2-3; D may be TRBD2 (5 bases). Germline V gives CDR1 MNHNY, CDR2 SVGAGI (reference sequence). The CDR3 spans 13 residues. The V end was cut by 5 bases, the J end by 5 bases, with 11 bases between. The CDR3: CASSPSGVDTQYF. The DNA for the CDR3 is TGTGCCAGCAGTCCCAGCGGTGTAGATACGCAGTATTTT.

This chain joins TRBV25-1 and TRBJ1-3, with D hard to call. The CDR3 covers 13 residues. Germline V gene lookup returns CDR1 MGHDK and CDR2 SYGVNS. The V end lost 8 bases, the J end lost 4 bases, and 12 bases lay between the germline ends. CDR3 residues: CASRGVLGNTIYF. The DNA of the CDR3 is TGTGCCAGCCGGGGAGTGTTGGGAAACACCATATATTTT.

The chain recombines TRBV28 with TRBJ2-3; no definite D call. Trimming took 5 bases from V and 3 from J, leaving 6 bases between them. Germline V gives CDR1 MDHEN, CDR2 SYDVKM. CDR3 length: 12 residues. The CDR3 reads CASSGVTDTQYF. The CDR3, as DNA: TGTGCCAGCAGTGGGGTGACAGATACGCAGTATTTT.

The chain employs TRBV7-9 and TRBJ2-3; 11 nucleotides agree with TRBD2. Per the germline V gene, CDR1 is SEHNR and CDR2 is FQNEAQ (reference sequence). The CDR3 loop spans 16 amino acids. V was pared by 5 bases and J by 6 bases, with 10 bases of the junction left unmatched. DNA of the CDR3: TGTGCCAGCAGCCCACGGGTTAGCGGGAGGGTCGATACGCAGTATTTT. It codes for CASSPRVSGRVDTQYF.